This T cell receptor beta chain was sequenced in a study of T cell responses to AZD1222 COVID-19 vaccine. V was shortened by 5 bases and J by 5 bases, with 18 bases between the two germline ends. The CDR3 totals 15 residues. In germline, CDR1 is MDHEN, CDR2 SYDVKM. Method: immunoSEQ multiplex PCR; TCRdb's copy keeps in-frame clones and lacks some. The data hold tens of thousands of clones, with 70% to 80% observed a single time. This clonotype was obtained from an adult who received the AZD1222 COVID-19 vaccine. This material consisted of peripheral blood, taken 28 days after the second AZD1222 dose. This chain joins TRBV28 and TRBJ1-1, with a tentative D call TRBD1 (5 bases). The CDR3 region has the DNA TGTGCCAGCAGTCGCTCCGGGACCGGAGGGACTGAAGCTTTCTTT. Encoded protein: CASSRSGTGGTEAFF.